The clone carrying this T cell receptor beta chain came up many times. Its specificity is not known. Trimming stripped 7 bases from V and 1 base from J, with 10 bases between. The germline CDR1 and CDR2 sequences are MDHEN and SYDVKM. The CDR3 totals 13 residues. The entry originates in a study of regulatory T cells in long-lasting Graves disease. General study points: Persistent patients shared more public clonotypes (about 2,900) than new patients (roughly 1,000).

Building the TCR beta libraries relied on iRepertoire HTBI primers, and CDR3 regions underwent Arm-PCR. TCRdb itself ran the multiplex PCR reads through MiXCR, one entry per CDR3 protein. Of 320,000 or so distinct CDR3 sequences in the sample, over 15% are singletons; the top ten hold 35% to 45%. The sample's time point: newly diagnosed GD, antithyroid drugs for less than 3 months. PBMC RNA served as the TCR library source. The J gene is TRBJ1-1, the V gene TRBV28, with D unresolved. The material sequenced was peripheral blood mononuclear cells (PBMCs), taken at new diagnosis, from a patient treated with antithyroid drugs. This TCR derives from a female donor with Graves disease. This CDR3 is CASKAGENTEAFF. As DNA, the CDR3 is TGTGCCAGCAAAGCGGGAGAGAACACTGAAGCTTTCTTT.